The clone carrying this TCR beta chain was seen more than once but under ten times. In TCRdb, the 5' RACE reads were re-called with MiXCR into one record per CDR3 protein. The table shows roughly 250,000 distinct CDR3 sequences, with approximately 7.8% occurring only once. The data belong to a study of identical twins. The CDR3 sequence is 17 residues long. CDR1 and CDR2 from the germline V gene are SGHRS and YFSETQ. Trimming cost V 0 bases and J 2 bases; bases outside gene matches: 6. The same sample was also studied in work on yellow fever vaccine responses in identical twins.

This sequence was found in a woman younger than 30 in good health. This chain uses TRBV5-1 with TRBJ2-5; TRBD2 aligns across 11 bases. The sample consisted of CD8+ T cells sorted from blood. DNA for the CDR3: TGCGCCAGCAGCTTGGCCCCGCTAGCGGGGGGACAAGAGACCCAGTACTTC. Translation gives CASSLAPLAGGQETQYF. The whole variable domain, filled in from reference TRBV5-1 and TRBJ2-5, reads KAGVTQTPRYLIKTRGQQVTLSCSPISGHRSVSWYQQTPGQGLQFLFEYFSETQRNKGNFPGRFSGRQFSNSRSEMNVSTLELGDSALYLCASSLAPLAGGQETQYFGPGTRLLVL.